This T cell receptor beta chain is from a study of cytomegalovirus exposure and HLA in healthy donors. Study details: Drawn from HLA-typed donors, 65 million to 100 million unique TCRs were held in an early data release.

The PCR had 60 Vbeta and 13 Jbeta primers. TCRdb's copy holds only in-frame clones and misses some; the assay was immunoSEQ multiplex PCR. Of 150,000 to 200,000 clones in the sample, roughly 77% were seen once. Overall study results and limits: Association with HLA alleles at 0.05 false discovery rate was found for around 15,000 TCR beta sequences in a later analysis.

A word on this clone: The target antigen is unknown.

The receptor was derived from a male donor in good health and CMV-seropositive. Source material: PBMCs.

The CDR3 nucleotides read TGTGCAGTCAGAGGGGCCAACGTCCTGACTTTC. As protein: CAVRGANVLTF. The chain has TRBV6-5 and TRBJ2-6; D call uncertain. CDR1 MNHEY and CDR2 SVGAGI come from the germline V gene. The CDR3 contains 11 residues.